This T cell receptor (beta chain) was observed in a study of T cell repertoires in ileal Crohn's disease. Study in general: Biopsies of the neoterminal ileum at postoperative colonoscopy form M6 samples.

Per germline, CDR1 SQVTM and CDR2 ANQGSEA. The CDR3 totals 14 residues. The V end lost 7 bases, the J end lost 2 bases, and 14 bases lay between the germline ends. Time point: neoterminal ileum biopsy at postoperative endoscopy, about 6 months after surgery. TCRdb's table, derived via immunoSEQ multiplex PCR, lists solely in-frame clones and lacks some. This table holds roughly 60,000 clones, about 89% found once. Sequencing input: ileal tissue. The chain carries TRBV29-1 and TRBJ2-2, with a tentative D call TRBD2 (6 bases). This sequence originates from an adult with Crohn's disease. Written as DNA, the CDR3 is TGCAGCGGCGGTAGCGGACAAAACACCGGGGAGCTGTTTTTT. Amino acid sequence: CSGGSGQNTGELFF.